These T cell receptor beta chains were read from a single sample in a study of cytomegalovirus exposure and HLA in healthy donors. Using immunoSEQ multiplex PCR, the repertoire was profiled, and TCRdb retains in-frame clones only, with some absent. The sample records around 120,000 clones, more than 65% being singletons. The sequenced sample was PBMCs. The receptors derive from an older woman in good health and CMV-seropositive. Each CDR3 is given with its conserved first and last residue. D genes are given only for firm matches. The size entry is marked missing in some rows and otherwise reads once, few, many or a size class.

v_gene	len	d_gene	abundance	j_gene	CDR3aa	CDR3nt
TRBV2	11	TRBD1	-	TRBJ2-1	CASRGTGGGFF	TGTGCCAGCAGGGGGACAGGGGGTGGGTTCTTC
TRBV27	17	TRBD2	-	TRBJ2-1	CASSSEKRGGTYNEQFF	TGTGCCAGCAGTTCGGAAAAGCGGGGGGGTACGTACAATGAGCAGTTCTTC
TRBV6-1	15	-	-	TRBJ1-2	CASSEVTGLRGGYTF	TGTGCCAGCAGTGAGGTCACCGGTTTACGGGGTGGCTACACCTTC
TRBV5-8	14	TRBD1	few	TRBJ2-7	CASSIRTGTYEQYF	TGTGCCAGCAGCATAAGGACAGGGACCTACGAGCAGTACTTC
TRBV18	15	TRBD1	-	TRBJ1-2	CASSPPATGLLGYTF	TGTGCCAGCTCACCCCCGGCGACAGGGCTACTCGGCTACACCTTC
TRBV5-1	17	TRBD1	-	TRBJ1-5	CASSSGTGSFSNQPQHF	TGCGCCAGCAGCTCCGGGACAGGTTCATTTAGCAATCAGCCCCAGCATTTT
TRBV5-6	14	TRBD1	-	TRBJ1-6	CASSGTGRNSPLHF	TGTGCCAGCAGCGGGACAGGAAGAAATTCACCCCTCCACTTT
TRBV6-5	16	-	-	TRBJ1-2	CASSYRVGGPAYGYTF	TGTGCCAGCAGTTACCGGGTAGGGGGACCGGCCTATGGCTACACCTTC
TRBV7-9	15	-	-	TRBJ1-3	CASSLDRLSGNTIYF	TGTGCCAGCAGCTTGGACAGACTCTCTGGAAACACCATATATTTT
TRBV5-1	15	TRBD1	-	TRBJ2-2	CASSRGQGWTGELFF	TGCGCCAGCAGCAGGGGACAGGGATGGACCGGGGAGCTGTTTTTT
TRBV7-9	16	TRBD1	-	TRBJ2-2	CASSPSGTGFAGELFF	TGTGCCAGCAGCCCCTCCGGGACAGGGTTTGCCGGGGAGCTGTTTTTT
TRBV29-1	17	-	few	TRBJ1-5	CSGYLRQPHYSNQPQHF	TGCAGCGGATACCTTCGACAGCCCCATTATAGCAATCAGCCCCAGCATTTT
TRBV18	15	-	-	TRBJ1-2	CASSPSNEALYGYTF	TGTGCCAGCTCACCAAGCAACGAGGCACTCTATGGCTACACCTTC
TRBV18	15	-	few	TRBJ2-5	CASSPRRGDQETQYF	TGTGCCAGCTCACCACGCCGGGGTGACCAAGAGACCCAGTACTTC
TRBV7-9	15	-	-	TRBJ2-3	CASSLPAQSTDTQYF	TGTGCCAGCAGCTTGCCAGCGCAAAGCACAGATACGCAGTATTTT